The 7 T cell receptor beta chains reported below all come from one sample, sequenced in a study of PD-1 blockade in classical Hodgkin lymphoma. Exposure to brentuximab vedotin varied, and each patient had relapsed following autologous stem cell transplantation. TCRdb keeps only in-frame clones here, not all; method: immunoSEQ multiplex PCR. The sample lists around 30,000 clones, under 70% occurring once. This specimen consisted of peripheral blood mononuclear cells (PBMCs), obtained before the second cycle of nivolumab. Receptors originate from a human donor with classical Hodgkin lymphoma.

The gene calls are TRBV11-3 and TRBJ1-4, with 7 bases lining up with TRBD1. The CDR3 sequence is 16 residues long. Germline V gene data show CDR1 as SGHNT and CDR2 as YENEEA. V shed 5 bases and J 4 bases; nucleotides not matched to a gene: 10. The DNA of the CDR3 is TGTGCCAGCAGCGCCCTTTGGGACAGCATTAATGAAAAACTGTTTTTT. Its protein is CASSALWDSINEKLFF.

The chain links TRBV29-1 to TRBJ1-4, with 7 bases matching TRBD1. Germline CDR1 is SQVTM and CDR2 is ANQGSEA. Trimming at V came to 7 bases and at J to 3 bases, leaving 5 bases not matched to a gene. The CDR3 is made up of 13 amino acids. CDR3 protein: CSGSGTANEKLFF. The CDR3 DNA follows: TGCAGCGGCTCCGGGACAGCTAATGAAAAACTGTTTTTT.

The chain couples TRBV28 to TRBJ2-1; D remains unclear. The germline CDR1 and CDR2 sequences are MDHEN and SYDVKM. V was cut by 6 bases and J by 2 bases, with 11 bases left in between. The CDR3 consists of 14 residues. CDR3 sequence: CASRLTQPYNEQFF. DNA for the CDR3: TGTGCCAGCAGACTCACCCAACCCTACAATGAGCAGTTCTTC.

The chain uses TRBV27 and TRBJ2-5, with D perhaps matching TRBD2 (5 bases). V lost 5 bases and J 7 bases, leaving 17 bases between the germline ends. This CDR3 spans 14 amino acids. Germline-derived CDR1 and CDR2 are MNHEY and SMNVEV (reference sequence). The CDR3 DNA follows: TGTGCCAGCAGTCCCCAGCGAGGGTCCGGGACCCAGTACTTC. The encoded protein is CASSPQRGSGTQYF.

The J gene is TRBJ2-3, the V gene TRBV7-2; D perhaps matches TRBD2 (6 bases). Germline loops: CDR1 SGHTA, CDR2 FQGNSA. V lost 5 bases to trimming and J lost 7 bases, with 19 bases between them. The CDR3 contains 15 residues. The CDR3 region has the DNA TGTGCCAGCAGCCCTGACGGGGGTCCTACGTATACGCAGTATTTT. This translates into CASSPDGGPTYTQYF.

J is TRBJ2-3 and V is TRBV6-4, with D tentatively TRBD1 or TRBD2 (5 bases each). Trimming stripped 2 bases from V and 8 bases from J, with 11 bases between. Germline V lookup: CDR1 MRHNA, CDR2 SNTAGT. This CDR3 contains 13 residues. CDR3 sequence reads: CASSDVPGGTQYF. CDR3 coding DNA: TGTGCCAGCAGTGACGTGCCTGGGGGTACGCAGTATTTT.

The chain links TRBV5-6 to TRBJ2-7; TRBD2 matches 12 bases. Trimming took 3 bases from V and 3 from J; bases not matched to a gene: 10. From germline, CDR1 is SGHDT and CDR2 YYEEEE. CDR3 size: 17 residues. CDR3 nucleotides: TGTGCCAGCAGCTCTACGGACGCGGGACTAGCGGGCTACGAGCAGTACTTC. Translated, it gives CASSSTDAGLAGYEQYF.